What follows are 10 T cell receptor beta chains derived from one specimen sequenced in a study of blood T cell repertoires in COVID-19. Sequencing was performed with immunoSEQ multiplex PCR; in TCRdb, only in-frame clones are kept and a portion is missing. The sample holds approximately 230,000 clones; almost 85% are singletons and the top ten take around 16%. Sequencing was done on a sample of PBMCs or T cells enriched from blood (not recorded which). Receptor source: a man in his forties who had recovered from COVID-19.

This clone was recorded a few times. The chain is built from TRBV28 and TRBJ2-4, with 7 bases identical to TRBD1. Trimming cost V 8 bases and J 8 bases; bases outside gene matches: 21. This CDR3 has 17 amino acids. The germline V gene has CDR1 MDHEN and CDR2 SYDVKM. The CDR3 region has the DNA TGTGCCAGCTGCCCCCCTAACCTGGGACAGAGAAGAGACATTCAGTACTTC. Amino acids: CASCPPNLGQRRDIQYF.

The chain is built from TRBV28 and TRBJ2-1; 9 nucleotides match TRBD1. After removal of 6 bases from V and 4 bases from J, the junction contained 4 bases not matched to a gene. Germline V gene lookup returns CDR1 MDHEN and CDR2 SYDVKM. This CDR3 is built from 14 residues. DNA of the CDR3: TGTGCCAGCAGGTGGACAGGGGTATACAATGAGCAGTTCTTC. Its translation is CASRWTGVYNEQFF.

The V call is TRBV7-9, the J call TRBJ2-6, with 14 bases lining up with TRBD2. V lost 8 bases to trimming and J lost 2 bases; unmatched junction nucleotides: 2. The CDR3 is made up of 16 amino acids. Germline V gene sequence: CDR1 SEHNR, CDR2 FQNEAQ (reference sequence). DNA of the CDR3: TGTGCCAGCCGACTAGCGGGAGGGCCTGGGGCCAACGTCCTGACTTTC. Translated: CASRLAGGPGANVLTF. The full variable domain, with the rest looked up from reference TRBV7-9 and TRBJ2-6, is DTGVSQNPRHKITKRGQNVTFRCDPISEHNRLYWYRQTLGQGPEFLTYFQNEAQLEKSRLLSDRFSAERPKGSFSTLEIQRTEQGDSAMYLCASRLAGGPGANVLTFGAGSRLTVL.

The rearrangement uses TRBV5-6 and TRBJ1-2; the D is unclear. The V gene lost 4 bases and the J gene lost 5 bases, with 21 bases spanning the gap. The CDR3 is 16 amino acids. The V gene's germline CDR1 is SGHDT and CDR2 YYEEEE. The CDR3 coding sequence is TGTGCCAGCAGCCCGGAGGGTCTCCGGGGTGTTTATGGCTACACCTTC. Amino acids: CASSPEGLRGVYGYTF.

The rearrangement uses TRBV19 and TRBJ2-7, with 11 positions matching TRBD1. CDR1 is LNHDA and CDR2 is SQIVND in the germline V gene (reference sequence). The V segment lost 3 bases and the J segment 3 bases; nucleotides outside the gene matches: 4. This CDR3 has 15 residues. DNA for the CDR3: TGTGCCAGTAGTATGACCGGGACAGGGGGCTACGAGCAGTACTTC. Translation: CASSMTGTGGYEQYF.

This rearrangement joins TRBV27 to TRBJ2-3; no definite D call. CDR3 size: 14 residues. The germline V gene encodes CDR1 MNHEY and CDR2 SMNVEV (reference sequence). Deletions cut 2 bases from V and 1 base from J, with 7 bases between. The CDR3 protein is CASSLIRGTDTQYF. In DNA form, the CDR3 reads TGTGCCAGCAGTTTAATAAGAGGCACAGATACGCAGTATTTT.

About this clone: In the same sample, other DNA sequences code for this CDR3. The chain carries TRBV5-5 and TRBJ1-3; weak D call: TRBD1 (6 bases). Trimming left V 0 bases short and J 0 bases short, with 10 bases between. This CDR3 contains 16 residues. Germline assignment: CDR1 SGHKS and CDR2 YYEKEE (reference sequence). CDR3 sequence reads: CASSLAGGSSGNTIYF. In DNA, the CDR3 is TGTGCCAGCAGCTTGGCTGGGGGCAGCTCTGGAAACACCATATATTTT. Full variable domain (missing parts from reference TRBV5-5 and TRBJ1-3): DAGVTQSPTHLIKTRGQQVTLRCSPISGHKSVSWYQQVLGQGPQFIFQYYEKEERGRGNFPDRFSARQFPNYSSELNVNALLLGDSALYLCASSLAGGSSGNTIYFGEGSWLTVV.

This rearrangement joins TRBV23-1 to TRBJ1-5, with TRBD1 as a possible D gene (5 bases). TRBV23-1 qualifies as an ORF whose function is uncertain. The ends were cut back, 0 bases at V and 0 bases at J, with 9 bases in the middle. There are 16 residues in the CDR3. CDR3 in amino acids: CASSQSRTSSNQPQHF. Written as DNA, the CDR3 is TGCGCCAGCAGTCAATCCAGGACAAGTAGCAATCAGCCCCAGCATTTT.

The J gene is TRBJ2-1, the V gene TRBV5-1, with 8 bases lining up with TRBD2. CDR1 and CDR2 (germline): SGHRS, YFSETQ. There are 15 residues in the CDR3. Trimming removed 4 bases from V and 5 bases from J; junction bases left unmatched: 8. As DNA, the CDR3 is TGCGCCAGCAGCCCTATCCTCGGGGGGGACAATGAGCAGTTCTTC. Amino acids: CASSPILGGDNEQFF.

J is TRBJ1-5 and V is TRBV7-7, with no clear D. The germline V and J ends were trimmed by 10 bases and 1 base, with 11 bases remaining between them. The CDR3 contains 13 residues. CDR1 SSHAT and CDR2 FNYEAQ come from the germline V gene (reference sequence). The CDR3 sequence is CATPGGSNQPQHF. CDR3 bases: TGTGCCACACCAGGAGGGAGCAATCAGCCCCAGCATTTT.